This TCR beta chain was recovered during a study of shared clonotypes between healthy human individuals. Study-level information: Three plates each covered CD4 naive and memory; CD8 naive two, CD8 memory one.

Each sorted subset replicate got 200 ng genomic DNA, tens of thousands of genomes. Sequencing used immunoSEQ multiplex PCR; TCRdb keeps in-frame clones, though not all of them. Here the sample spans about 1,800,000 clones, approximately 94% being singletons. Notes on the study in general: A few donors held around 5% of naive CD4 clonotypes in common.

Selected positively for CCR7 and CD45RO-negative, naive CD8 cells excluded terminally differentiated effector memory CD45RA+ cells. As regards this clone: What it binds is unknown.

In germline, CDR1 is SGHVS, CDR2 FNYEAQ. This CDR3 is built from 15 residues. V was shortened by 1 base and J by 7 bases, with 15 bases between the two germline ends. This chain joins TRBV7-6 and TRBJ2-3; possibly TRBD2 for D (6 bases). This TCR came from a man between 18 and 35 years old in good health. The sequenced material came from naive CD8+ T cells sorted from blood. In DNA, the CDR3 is TGTGCCAGCAGCTTAGAGGCGGGAAAGATTTATACGCAGTATTTT. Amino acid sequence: CASSLEAGKIYTQYF.